These T cell receptor beta chains were read from a single sample in a study of T cell clones after liver transplantation. Method: immunoSEQ multiplex PCR; TCRdb's copy keeps in-frame clones and lacks some. The sample shows tens of thousands of clones, under 95% of them seen only once. Source: CD4+ T cells from blood, taken before liver transplant. The source of these receptors is a human donor who received a liver transplant. CDR3s include the opening cysteine and the closing phenylalanine or tryptophan. The order of the fields is V gene, clone size, J gene, D gene, CDR3 protein, CDR3 DNA. The D gene is left open where the match is weak. Expanded clones are given a class, and other clones once, few, many or no size at all.

>TRBV6-6|.|TRBJ1-4|TRBD1
CASSYTGDNEKLFF
TGTGCCAGCAGTTACACAGGGGACAATGAAAAACTGTTTTTT
>TRBV5-1|.|TRBJ2-5|TRBD2
CASSLEPLAEETQYF
TGCGCCAGCAGCTTGGAGCCGCTAGCGGAAGAGACCCAGTACTTC
>TRBV15|.|TRBJ1-2|.
CATSSEGDPYYGYTF
TGTGCCACCAGCAGTGAGGGCGATCCCTACTATGGCTACACCTTC
>TRBV9|.|TRBJ2-1|.
CASSVELLGYNEQFF
TGTGCCAGCAGCGTGGAGCTCCTCGGTTACAATGAGCAGTTCTTC
>TRBV5-1|once|TRBJ2-1|.
CASSLPGDSWGEQFF
TGCGCCAGCAGCTTGCCTGGGGACTCATGGGGTGAGCAGTTCTTC
>TRBV5-1|.|TRBJ1-1|.
CASSSGAGVEAFF
TGCGCCAGCAGTTCAGGGGCTGGAGTTGAAGCTTTCTTT
>TRBV14|.|TRBJ2-7|.
CASSQVRNEQYF
TGTGCCAGCAGCCAAGTCAGGAACGAGCAGTACTTC
>TRBV19|.|TRBJ2-4|TRBD1
CASSLPGGDIQYF
TGTGCCAGTAGTCTTCCAGGGGGAGACATTCAGTACTTC
>TRBV2|once|TRBJ2-7|TRBD1
CASSAGTGITYEQYF
TGTGCCAGCAGCGCCGGGACAGGAATAACCTACGAGCAGTACTTC
>TRBV5-1|.|TRBJ1-1|.
CASSSSVQGSGTEAFF
TGCGCCAGCAGCTCGTCCGTGCAGGGGTCGGGCACTGAAGCTTTCTTT
>TRBV28|.|TRBJ2-1|TRBD2
CASSWLAGKRSPYNEQFF
TGTGCCAGCAGTTGGCTAGCGGGTAAACGAAGTCCCTACAATGAGCAGTTCTTC
>TRBV9|.|TRBJ2-7|.
CASSETGGFEQYF
TGTGCCAGCTCCGAGACAGGCGGTTTCGAGCAGTACTTC
>TRBV18|.|TRBJ2-1|TRBD2
CASSPPSSGGGNEQFF
TGTGCCAGCTCACCACCTTCGTCGGGAGGTGGAAATGAGCAGTTCTTC
>TRBV5-6|.|TRBJ1-2|.
CASSDKIPRTTTNYGYTF
TGTGCCAGCAGCGATAAAATCCCCCGGACAACTACTAACTATGGCTACACCTTC
>TRBV19|.|TRBJ1-1|.
CASSISLNTEAFF
TGTGCCAGTAGTATCTCTCTGAACACTGAAGCTTTCTTT
>TRBV11-1|.|TRBJ1-1|.
CASSLAGWGAFF
TGTGCCAGCAGCTTAGCGGGATGGGGAGCTTTCTTT
>TRBV7-9|.|TRBJ2-5|.
CASSSLPGANRETQYF
TGTGCCAGCAGCTCCTTGCCAGGGGCAAATAGAGAGACCCAGTACTTC
>TRBV5-1|.|TRBJ2-7|.
CASAKTGSYEQYF
TGCGCCAGCGCTAAGACAGGCTCCTACGAGCAGTACTTC
>TRBV30|.|TRBJ2-1|TRBD2
CAWRGLYNEQFF
TGTGCCTGGAGGGGACTATACAATGAGCAGTTCTTC
>TRBV7-3|.|TRBJ2-3|.
CASSPFPFTDTQYF
TGTGCCAGCAGCCCCTTCCCCTTCACAGATACGCAGTATTTT
>TRBV5-5|.|TRBJ2-7|.
CASSPTGISYEQYF
TGTGCCAGCAGCCCAACTGGAATCTCCTACGAGCAGTACTTC
>TRBV5-1|.|TRBJ2-1|.
CASSPRDLAGEQFF
TGCGCCAGCAGCCCCCGGGACCTAGCCGGTGAGCAGTTCTTC
>TRBV2|.|TRBJ1-4|TRBD1
CASRGQINEKLFF
TGTGCCAGCAGGGGACAGATAAATGAAAAACTGTTTTTT
>TRBV11-2|.|TRBJ2-3|.
CASSLGSHLDTQYF
TGTGCCAGCAGCTTAGGCAGCCACCTAGATACGCAGTATTTT
>TRBV7-6|.|TRBJ2-5|.
CASSRGAQAGETQYF
TGTGCCAGCAGCCGCGGGGCCCAGGCGGGGGAGACCCAGTACTTC
>TRBV27|.|TRBJ1-1|TRBD1
CASSRGDRNTEAFF
TGTGCCAGCAGTCGGGGGGACAGGAACACTGAAGCTTTCTTT
>TRBV2|once|TRBJ1-4|.
CASTSPGFEKLFF
TGTGCCAGCACCTCCCCGGGATTTGAAAAACTGTTTTTT
>TRBV7-9|.|TRBJ2-5|TRBD2
CASSPGTSGQETQYF
TGTGCCAGCAGCCCCGGGACTAGCGGCCAAGAGACCCAGTACTTC
>TRBV28|.|TRBJ1-5|.
CASSFGVAASLPQHF
TGTGCCAGCAGTTTCGGGGTGGCAGCCTCCTTACCCCAGCATTTT
>TRBV19|.|TRBJ2-1|.
CASSARGGDYNEQFF
TGTGCCAGTAGTGCCCGGGGCGGAGACTACAATGAGCAGTTCTTC
>TRBV6-5|.|TRBJ2-7|.
CASSSDYEQYF
TGTGCCAGCAGTTCGGACTACGAGCAGTACTTC
>TRBV30|once|TRBJ2-5|TRBD2
CAWSRGSPQETQYF
TGTGCCTGGAGCCGCGGGAGCCCCCAAGAGACCCAGTACTTC
>TRBV19|.|TRBJ2-1|.
CASSRGTVGYNEQFF
TGTGCCAGTAGTCGAGGGACGGTAGGATACAATGAGCAGTTCTTC
>TRBV5-1|.|TRBJ2-2|TRBD2
CASSLIAGSNTGELFF
TGCGCCAGCAGCTTAATAGCGGGGTCGAACACCGGGGAGCTGTTTTTT
>TRBV28|.|TRBJ2-7|.
CASSLQGSEQYF
TGTGCCAGCAGTTTACAGGGATCCGAGCAGTACTTC
>TRBV5-4|.|TRBJ2-1|.
CASSPVGAGLDNEQFF
TGTGCCAGCAGCCCGGTCGGGGCCGGTCTAGACAATGAGCAGTTCTTC
>TRBV21-1|.|TRBJ2-6|.
CASSKENRGSSGANVLTF
TGTGCCAGCAGCAAAGAGAACAGGGGGAGCTCTGGGGCCAACGTCCTGACTTTC
>TRBV6-1|once|TRBJ1-2|.
CASSEGHLNNYGYTF
TGTGCCAGCAGCGAGGGACACCTTAATAACTATGGCTACACCTTC
>TRBV7-9|.|TRBJ2-7|TRBD1
CASSATGTEISEQYF
TGTGCCAGCAGCGCAACCGGGACAGAGATCTCCGAGCAGTACTTC
>TRBV27|.|TRBJ2-1|TRBD1
CASSPRTGGVATSSYNEQFF
TGTGCCAGCAGTCCGCGGACAGGGGGTGTAGCTACGAGCTCCTACAATGAGCAGTTCTTC
>TRBV4-1|.|TRBJ2-3|.
CASSQDGVRGLSTDTQYF
TGCGCCAGCAGCCAAGATGGTGTTCGGGGGCTGAGCACAGATACGCAGTATTTT
>TRBV5-6|once|TRBJ2-7|TRBD1
CASSFLDRSYEQYF
TGTGCCAGCAGCTTTTTGGACAGGTCCTACGAGCAGTACTTC
>TRBV7-2|.|TRBJ2-3|.
CASSLAFWSTDTQYF
TGTGCCAGCAGCTTAGCCTTTTGGAGCACAGATACGCAGTATTTT
>TRBV28|.|TRBJ2-7|TRBD2
CASGLGASGDIAYEQYF
TGTGCCAGCGGACTTGGGGCTAGCGGAGACATTGCCTACGAGCAGTACTTC
>TRBV5-1|.|TRBJ2-5|.
CASRETRTISHQETQYF
TGCGCCAGCAGGGAGACCCGAACAATATCCCACCAAGAGACCCAGTACTTC
>TRBV7-8|.|TRBJ2-1|TRBD1
CASSPSPGQGAYNEQFF
TGTGCCAGCAGCCCCAGCCCCGGACAGGGGGCATACAATGAGCAGTTCTTC